These 15 T cell receptor beta chains were sequenced from one sample in a study of CD8+ T cells in alopecia areata. Extracted RNA was reverse transcribed into cDNA, the sequencing template. Repertoires were generated with immunoSEQ multiplex PCR, while TCRdb's copy carries only in-frame clones and drops some. The data show about 88,000 clones, roughly two fifths seen once. Treatment in this sample: oral pan-JAK inhibitor, 5-10 mg twice daily. The sample was CD8+ T cells sorted from blood, taken at week 24, from a patient treated with tofacitinib. The receptors stem from a human donor with alopecia areata.

This chain connects TRBV27 to TRBJ2-1; unclear D gene. CDR1 and CDR2 (germline): MNHEY, SMNVEV (reference sequence). This CDR3 is 13 amino acids long. Trimming shortened V by 0 bases and J by 5 bases, and 5 bases separated the two germline ends. This chain's CDR3 is CASSLSENNEQFF. DNA for the CDR3: TGTGCCAGCAGTTTATCGGAGAACAATGAGCAGTTCTTC.

A note on this clone: Other DNA sequences in the sample encode the same CDR3. The chain has TRBV27 and TRBJ2-5; no clear D. Per germline, CDR1 MNHEY and CDR2 SMNVEV (reference sequence). V lost 2 bases to trimming and J lost 4 bases, with 2 bases between them. The CDR3 loop spans 11 amino acids. The CDR3 reads CASSLGETQYF. The CDR3 nucleotides are TGTGCCAGCAGTTTAGGAGAGACCCAGTACTTC.

The chain combines TRBV7-2 with TRBJ1-1; 7 bases map to TRBD1. The trim removed 3 bases at V and 1 base at J, leaving 5 bases unmatched. Germline values: CDR1 SGHTA, CDR2 FQGNSA. The CDR3 loop spans 15 amino acids. The CDR3 DNA sequence: TGTGCCAGCAGCTTCCGTTCAGGGGGGAACACTGAAGCTTTCTTT. Translation: CASSFRSGGNTEAFF.

The chain combines TRBV5-1 with TRBJ2-7; 11 nucleotides align to TRBD1. The trim removed 4 bases at V and 3 bases at J, leaving 6 bases unmatched. CDR1 is SGHRS and CDR2 is YFSETQ in the germline V gene. This CDR3 spans 15 amino acids. The CDR3 spells CASSSRDRGIYEQYF. The CDR3, as DNA: TGCGCCAGCAGCAGCCGGGACAGGGGGATCTACGAGCAGTACTTC.

The V gene is TRBV28, the J gene TRBJ1-3; D uncertain. Germline V gene sequence: CDR1 MDHEN, CDR2 SYDVKM. Between the trimmed V and J ends, which lost 7 bases and 0 bases, there was a span of 13 bases. This CDR3 region has 15 residues. The CDR3 DNA reads TGTGCCAGCACCCAGGACGGAAGCTCTGGAAACACCATATATTTT. Amino acid sequence: CASTQDGSSGNTIYF. Looking up the rest from reference TRBV28 and TRBJ1-3 gives the full variable domain: DVKVTQSSRYLVKRTGEKVFLECVQDMDHENMFWYRQDPGLGLRLIYFSYDVKMKEKGDIPEGYSVSREKKERFSLILESASTNQTSMYLCASTQDGSSGNTIYFGEGSWLTVV.

V is TRBV2 and J is TRBJ2-4; D ambiguous. Trimming stripped 1 base from V and 5 bases from J, with 9 bases between. Germline assignment: CDR1 SNHLY and CDR2 FYNNEI. The length of the CDR3 is 14 residues. The DNA of the CDR3 is TGTGCCAGCAGTGAAGGCATCCTGGAAAACATTCAGTACTTC. Translation: CASSEGILENIQYF.

The chain links TRBV7-9 to TRBJ2-7; D is perhaps TRBD2 (6 bases). Trimming shortened V by 8 bases and J by 4 bases, and 18 bases separated the two germline ends. The CDR3 contains 14 residues. CDR1 is SEHNR and CDR2 is FQNEAQ in the germline V gene (reference sequence). The CDR3 DNA reads TGTGCCAGCGTTGGCTCTGGCGGGACGTACGAGCAGTACTTC. It yields the protein CASVGSGGTYEQYF.

The rearrangement links TRBV9 to TRBJ2-1, with D unresolved. This CDR3 is built from 13 residues. V was cut by 2 bases and J by 7 bases, with 10 bases left in between. Germline V lookup: CDR1 SGDLS, CDR2 YYNGEE. The CDR3 sequence is CASSVRMKNEQFF. The CDR3 region has the DNA TGTGCCAGCAGCGTCAGGATGAAGAATGAGCAGTTCTTC.

This clone appeared a few times. This sequence joins TRBV7-9 and TRBJ2-1; possibly TRBD1 or TRBD2 for D (5 bases each). The V gene's germline CDR1 is SEHNR and CDR2 FQNEAQ (reference sequence). The CDR3 is made up of 14 amino acids. Trimming removed 4 bases from V and 9 bases from J, with 16 bases in between. The CDR3 loop is CASSSLQGPTEQFF. The CDR3 bases are TGTGCCAGCAGCTCCCTGCAGGGACCCACTGAGCAGTTCTTC.

The chain recombines TRBV27 with TRBJ2-7; either TRBD1 or TRBD2 may fit D (5 bases each). The CDR3 is 13 residues long. CDR1 and CDR2 (germline): MNHEY, SMNVEV (reference sequence). Trimming stripped 4 bases from V and 3 bases from J, with 10 bases between. For the CDR3, the DNA is TGTGCCAGCAGTTCTGGGACGGGCTACGAGCAGTACTTC. It is translated as CASSSGTGYEQYF.

V gene TRBV7-9 combines with J gene TRBJ1-1, with 8 bases that match TRBD1. V lost 8 bases to trimming and J lost 4 bases; unmatched junction nucleotides: 3. Per the germline V gene, CDR1 is SEHNR and CDR2 is FQNEAQ (reference sequence). The CDR3 totals 12 residues. The CDR3 DNA sequence: TGTGCCAGCCTCAGGGGGCCCACTGAAGCTTTCTTT. It translates to CASLRGPTEAFF.

The chain combines TRBV25-1 with TRBJ1-2; no definite D call. Germline assignment: CDR1 MGHDK and CDR2 SYGVNS. Trimming shortened V by 1 base and J by 5 bases, and 8 bases separated the two germline ends. The CDR3 is 13 amino acids. Written as DNA, the CDR3 is TGTGCCAGCAGTGAATTCCGGGGATATGGCTACACCTTC. It encodes CASSEFRGYGYTF.

The chain carries TRBV5-6 and TRBJ2-7; 8 bases fit TRBD1. Trimming removed 7 bases from V and 2 bases from J; junction bases left unmatched: 14. The germline gives CDR1 SGHDT, CDR2 YYEEEE. This CDR3 spans 16 amino acids. The CDR3 sequence: CASSRDGQGMAYEQYF. CDR3 DNA sequence: TGTGCCAGCTCCCGCGATGGACAGGGAATGGCCTACGAGCAGTACTTC.

Only a few counts were recorded for this clone. V and J are TRBV9 and TRBJ2-7, with TRBD2 as a possible D gene (6 bases). This CDR3 is 14 amino acids long. V lost 0 bases, J lost 3 bases, and 10 bases lay in between. Germline V lookup: CDR1 SGDLS, CDR2 YYNGEE. Here the CDR3 DNA reads TGTGCCAGCAGCGTAGCACTCGGGAGCTACGAGCAGTACTTC. This gives the protein CASSVALGSYEQYF. The full variable domain, its missing parts supplied by reference TRBV9 and TRBJ2-7, is DSGVTQTPKHLITATGQRVTLRCSPRSGDLSVYWYQQSLDQGLQFLIQYYNGEERAKGNILERFSAQQFPDLHSELNLSSLELGDSALYFCASSVALGSYEQYFGPGTRLTVT.

The CDR3 loop is CSVERGEQYF. CDR3 DNA sequence: TGCAGCGTGGAGAGAGGAGAGCAGTACTTC. This chain links TRBV29-1 with TRBJ2-7; D ambiguous. This CDR3 region has 10 residues. The germline V gene encodes CDR1 SQVTM and CDR2 ANQGSEA. With 6 bases removed from V and 7 bases from J, the gap between germline ends came to 10 bases.